The 12 T cell receptor beta chains given below trace back to one sample, sequenced in a study of chemoradiotherapy in HPV16-positive cancers. Here immunoSEQ multiplex PCR was the method, and the copy in TCRdb shows in-frame clones only, minus some. The sample consists of around 12,000 clones, 65% to 85% of them appearing once. Sampling was conducted from a patient who underwent chemoradiotherapy. Receptor source: a human donor with HPV-associated anogenital cancer.

The chain couples TRBV7-9 to TRBJ2-1; TRBD1 matches at 11 bases. Germline CDR1 is SEHNR and CDR2 is FQNEAQ (reference sequence). Trimming cost V 6 bases and J 7 bases; bases outside gene matches: 2. The CDR3 spans 13 residues. CDR3 sequence reads: CASSGQGANEQFF. The CDR3 DNA is TGTGCCAGCAGTGGACAGGGGGCGAATGAGCAGTTCTTC.

This chain joins TRBV30 and TRBJ1-3; D is unclear. Germline loops: CDR1 GTSNPN, CDR2 SVGIG (reference sequence). V was trimmed by 4 bases and J by 0 bases, leaving 7 bases between them. The CDR3 consists of 13 residues. In DNA form, the CDR3 reads TGTGCCTGGACCGATGACTCTGGAAACACCATATATTTT. Translating gives CAWTDDSGNTIYF.

This chain uses TRBV10-3 with TRBJ1-1; possibly TRBD1 for D (5 bases). The CDR3 totals 13 residues. CDR1 is ENHRY, CDR2 SYGVKD, per germline. The CDR3 loop is CAIASLDRGDAFF. In nucleotides, the CDR3 is TGTGCAATCGCATCTTTAGATAGGGGTGACGCTTTCTTT.

This clone was recorded only once. This chain links TRBV5-1 with TRBJ2-7; 9 bases are a match to TRBD2. V trimming: 4 bases; J trimming: 3 bases; junction bases outside the gene matches: 5. Germline V CDR1 and CDR2: SGHRS, YFSETQ. The CDR3 length is 14 residues. The CDR3 region is CASSPSGANYEQYF. The CDR3 bases are TGCGCCAGCAGCCCTAGCGGGGCGAACTACGAGCAGTACTTC.

This chain connects TRBV5-6 to TRBJ2-2; 9 nucleotides line up with TRBD2. The CDR3 is 16 amino acids. The V gene's germline CDR1 is SGHDT and CDR2 YYEEEE. Trimming at V came to 1 base and at J to 5 bases, leaving 6 bases not matched to a gene. CDR3 nucleotide sequence: TGTGCCAGCAGCTTGCCGGAGCTAGCGGGGACCGGGGAGCTGTTTTTT. Its protein is CASSLPELAGTGELFF.

The chain carries TRBV12-1 and TRBJ2-3; the DNA was not used to check the table's D call, TRBD2. TRBV12-1 is reported as a pseudogene. CDR3 size: 16 residues. The CDR3 DNA reads as TGTGCCAGCAGCCACCGAGCGGGGGGGAATTTGTATACGCAGTATTTT. Protein product: CASSHRAGGNLYTQYF.

Concerning this clone itself: Given the absence of the conserved phenylalanine or tryptophan at the CDR3 end, a read error is likely. The rearrangement uses TRBV30 and TRBJ1-2; D possibly corresponds to TRBD1 (5 bases). The V end lost 5 bases, the J end lost 3 bases, and 13 bases lay between the germline ends. Germline CDR1 is GTSNPN and CDR2 is SVGIG (reference sequence). CDR3 length: 13 amino acids. The CDR3 region has the DNA TGTGCCTGGGGAAGGGGTTTCGACTATGGCTACACCTCC. Protein product: CAWGRGFDYGYTS.

The chain combines TRBV27 with TRBJ2-7; 7 bases map to TRBD2. Germline V lookup: CDR1 MNHEY, CDR2 SMNVEV (reference sequence). Germline trimming cut 2 bases from V and 0 bases from J; bases unmatched to any gene: 1. This CDR3 is 14 amino acids long. This chain's CDR3 is CASSLGTNSYEQYF. CDR3 sequence (DNA): TGTGCCAGCAGTTTAGGGACTAACTCCTACGAGCAGTACTTC.

The V call is TRBV18, the J call TRBJ2-1; possible D gene TRBD2, 5 bases. The CDR3 spans 13 residues. Trimming shortened V by 3 bases and J by 8 bases, and 11 bases separated the two germline ends. The V gene's germline CDR1 is KGHSH and CDR2 LQKENI. CDR3 sequence reads: CASSPLAGDEQFF. The CDR3 nucleotides are TGTGCCAGCTCACCTCTGGCGGGCGATGAGCAGTTCTTC.

V is TRBV7-9 and J is TRBJ2-2; 7 bases line up with TRBD2. The junction had 12 bases not matched to a gene; V was cut back by 5 bases and J by 0 bases. The germline CDR1 and CDR2 sequences are SEHNR and FQNEAQ (reference sequence). The CDR3 is 18 residues long. The CDR3 nucleotides are TGTGCCAGCAGCCGGATTTTCGGTGGGGGGGCGAACACCGGGGAGCTGTTTTTT. The encoded protein is CASSRIFGGGANTGELFF.

The chain uses TRBV19 and TRBJ2-4; D gene unclear. The V gene lost 8 bases and the J gene lost 5 bases, with 10 bases spanning the gap. The CDR3 contains 12 residues. Germline V gene data show CDR1 as LNHDA and CDR2 as SQIVND (reference sequence). The CDR3 spells CASSWNENIQYF. The DNA of the CDR3 is TGTGCCAGTTCGTGGAACGAAAACATTCAGTACTTC.

The CDR3 sequence is CASSRVHLNTEAFF. Written as DNA, the CDR3 is TGTGCCAGCAGCCGCGTTCACCTGAACACTGAAGCTTTCTTT. The chain has TRBV6-5 and TRBJ1-1; no reliable D call. Trimming shortened V by 6 bases and J by 0 bases, and 11 bases separated the two germline ends. CDR1 is MNHEY and CDR2 is SVGAGI in the germline V gene. This CDR3 spans 14 amino acids.